This TCR beta chain stems from a study of breast tumors, draining lymph nodes, adjacent tissues. Study findings and constraints: Luminal-like breast cancer showed significantly greater tumor-nontumor repertoire similarity than basal-like breast cancer did.

From the multiplex PCR reads, TCRdb called clonotypes with MiXCR, one entry per CDR3 protein. Counted here are about 46,000 distinct CDR3 sequences, 23% occurring once; the ten biggest clones make up 6.5% to 8%. Trimming shortened V by 8 bases and J by 2 bases, and 12 bases separated the two germline ends. This CDR3 is built from 13 residues. The V gene's germline CDR1 is MNHNY and CDR2 SVGAGI (reference sequence). In regard to this clonotype: Its antigen is unidentified. A much larger clone sits a single nucleotide away, making a read error possible.

The receptor was derived from a female donor with breast cancer. Some clones in this sample may be carry-over from other donors' samples. The chain joins TRBV6-6 to TRBJ1-2; no clear D gene. Input material: breast tumor tissue. CDR3 sequence: CASGLDINYGYTF. The CDR3 DNA reads TGTGCCAGCGGTCTTGACATCAACTATGGCTACACCTTC.